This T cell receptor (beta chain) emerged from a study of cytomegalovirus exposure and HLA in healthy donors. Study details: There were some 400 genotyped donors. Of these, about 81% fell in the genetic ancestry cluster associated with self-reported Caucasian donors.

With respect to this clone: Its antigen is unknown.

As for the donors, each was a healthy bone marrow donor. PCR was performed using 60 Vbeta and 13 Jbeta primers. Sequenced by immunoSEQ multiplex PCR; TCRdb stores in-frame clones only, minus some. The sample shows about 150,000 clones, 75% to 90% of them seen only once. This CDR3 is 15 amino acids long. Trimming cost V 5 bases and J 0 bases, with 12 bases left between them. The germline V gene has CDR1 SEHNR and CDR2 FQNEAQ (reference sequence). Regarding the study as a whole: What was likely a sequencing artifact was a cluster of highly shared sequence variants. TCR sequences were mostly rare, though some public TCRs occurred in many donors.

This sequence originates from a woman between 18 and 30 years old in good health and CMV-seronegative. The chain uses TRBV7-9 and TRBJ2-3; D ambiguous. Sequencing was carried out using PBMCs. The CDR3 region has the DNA TGTGCCAGCAGCCTCCGAGCCCCTAGCACAGATACGCAGTATTTT. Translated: CASSLRAPSTDTQYF.